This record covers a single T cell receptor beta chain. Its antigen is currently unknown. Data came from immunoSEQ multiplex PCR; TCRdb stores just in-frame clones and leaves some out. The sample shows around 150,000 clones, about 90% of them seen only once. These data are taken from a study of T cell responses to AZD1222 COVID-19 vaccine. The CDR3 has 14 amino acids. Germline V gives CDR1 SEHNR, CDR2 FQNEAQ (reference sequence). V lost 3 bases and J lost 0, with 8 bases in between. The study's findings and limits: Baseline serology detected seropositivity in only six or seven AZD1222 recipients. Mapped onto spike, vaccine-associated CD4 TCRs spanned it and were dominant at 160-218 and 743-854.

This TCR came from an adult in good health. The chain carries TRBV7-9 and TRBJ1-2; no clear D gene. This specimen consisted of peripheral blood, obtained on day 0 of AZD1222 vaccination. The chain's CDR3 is CASSFGLSNYGYTF. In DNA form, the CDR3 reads TGTGCCAGCAGCTTTGGCCTTTCTAACTATGGCTACACCTTC.